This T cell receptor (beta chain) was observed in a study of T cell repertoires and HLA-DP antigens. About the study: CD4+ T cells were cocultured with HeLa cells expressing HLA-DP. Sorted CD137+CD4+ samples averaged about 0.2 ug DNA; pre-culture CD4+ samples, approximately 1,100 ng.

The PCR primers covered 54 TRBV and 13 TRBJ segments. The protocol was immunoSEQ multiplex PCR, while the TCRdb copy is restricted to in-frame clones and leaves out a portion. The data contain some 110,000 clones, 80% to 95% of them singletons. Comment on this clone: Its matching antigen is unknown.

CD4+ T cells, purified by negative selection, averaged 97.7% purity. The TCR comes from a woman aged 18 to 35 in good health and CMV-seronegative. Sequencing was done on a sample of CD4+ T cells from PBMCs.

In DNA, the CDR3 is TGTGCCAGCAGCGACGGGAGGTCCAGAATCCAAGAGACCCAGTACTTC. This gives the protein CASSDGRSRIQETQYF. This sequence joins TRBV5-4 and TRBJ2-5; 7 bases fit TRBD2. CDR1 and CDR2 from the germline V gene are SGHNT and YYREEE (reference sequence). The CDR3 has 16 residues. V was clipped by 4 bases and J by 1 base; unmatched bases: 10.